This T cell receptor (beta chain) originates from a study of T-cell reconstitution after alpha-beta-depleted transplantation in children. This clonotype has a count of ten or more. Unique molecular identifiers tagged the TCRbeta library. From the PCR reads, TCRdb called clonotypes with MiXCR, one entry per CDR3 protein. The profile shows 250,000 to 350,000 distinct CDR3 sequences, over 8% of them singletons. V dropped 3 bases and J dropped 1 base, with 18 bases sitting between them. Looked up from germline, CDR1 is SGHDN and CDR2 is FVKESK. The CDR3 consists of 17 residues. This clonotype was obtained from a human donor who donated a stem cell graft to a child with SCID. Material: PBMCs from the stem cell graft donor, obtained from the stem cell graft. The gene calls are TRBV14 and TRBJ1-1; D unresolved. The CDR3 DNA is TGTGCCAGCAGCCATATACCTAGTTGGGAAGCGAACACTGAAGCTTTCTTT. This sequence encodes CASSHIPSWEANTEAFF. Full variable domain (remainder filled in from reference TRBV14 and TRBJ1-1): EAGVTQFPSHSVIEKGQTVTLRCDPISGHDNLYWYRRVMGKEIKFLLHFVKESKQDESGMPNNRFLAERTGGTYSTLKVQPAELEDSGVYFCASSHIPSWEANTEAFFGQGTRLTVV.